The 3 T cell receptor beta chains reported below all come from one sample, sequenced in a study of blood T cell repertoires in COVID-19 (TCRdb year 2020). Library method: the immunoSEQ multiplex PCR assay. TCRdb obtained this table from immuneACCESS and retained in-frame rearrangements with V and J assigned. These tables miss some clones; where compared with another copy, unresolved V genes account for less than half of the shortfall, and the remainder is unexplained. In this sample the table shows about 81,000 clones, around 89% of which occur a single time. The biggest ten clones account for around 12% of the sample. The sample was peripheral blood. These receptors were taken from a man between 65 and 85 years old with active or convalescent COVID-19.

The chain couples TRBV2 to TRBJ1-1, with a possible D match to TRBD1 (5 bases). Trimming cost V 7 bases and J 0 bases, with 9 bases left between them. The germline gives CDR1 SNHLY, CDR2 FYNNEI. The CDR3 is 13 residues long. The CDR3 sequence: CASTGGLNTEAFF. CDR3 bases: TGTGCCAGCACCGGGGGACTGAACACTGAAGCTTTCTTT.

The chain employs TRBV2 and TRBJ1-2, with D possibly matching TRBD1 (5 bases). V dropped 5 bases and J dropped 4 bases, with 14 bases sitting between them. The CDR3 extends over 14 amino acids. From germline, CDR1 is SNHLY and CDR2 FYNNEI. For the CDR3, the DNA is TGTGCCAGCAGTCTCGCCAGGGTTAGCTATGGCTACACCTTC. Encoded protein: CASSLARVSYGYTF.

The rearrangement joins TRBV10-3 to TRBJ2-7, with D unresolved. In germline, CDR1 is ENHRY, CDR2 SYGVKD. V was pared by 2 bases and J by 3 bases, with 14 bases between. CDR3 length: 15 amino acids. CDR3 nucleotide sequence: TGTGCCATCAGTGAGGGTGGTTCAACGGGCTACGAGCAGTACTTC. Amino acids: CAISEGGSTGYEQYF.